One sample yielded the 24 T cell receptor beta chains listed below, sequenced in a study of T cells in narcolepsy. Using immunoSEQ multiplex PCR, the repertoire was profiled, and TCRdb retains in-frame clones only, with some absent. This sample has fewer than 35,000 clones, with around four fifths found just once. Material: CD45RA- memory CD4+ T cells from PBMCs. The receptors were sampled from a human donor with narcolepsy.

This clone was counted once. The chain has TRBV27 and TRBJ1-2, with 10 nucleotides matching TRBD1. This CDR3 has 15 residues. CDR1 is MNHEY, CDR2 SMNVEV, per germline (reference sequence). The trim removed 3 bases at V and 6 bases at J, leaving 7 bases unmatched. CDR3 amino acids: CASSLVDRGRDGYTF. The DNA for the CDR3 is TGTGCCAGCAGTTTGGTTGACAGGGGGCGAGATGGCTACACCTTC.

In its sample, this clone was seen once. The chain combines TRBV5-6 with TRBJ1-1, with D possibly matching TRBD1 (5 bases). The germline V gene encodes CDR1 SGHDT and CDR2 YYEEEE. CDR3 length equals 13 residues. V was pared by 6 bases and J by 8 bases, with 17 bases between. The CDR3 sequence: CASTLAGRREAFF. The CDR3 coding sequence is TGTGCCAGCACCCTCGCGGGGCGTAGGGAAGCTTTCTTT.

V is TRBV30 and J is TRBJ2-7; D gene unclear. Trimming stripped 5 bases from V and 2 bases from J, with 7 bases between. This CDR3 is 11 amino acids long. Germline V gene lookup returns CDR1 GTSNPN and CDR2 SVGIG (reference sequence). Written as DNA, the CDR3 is TGTGCCTGGGGTTCCACCTACGAGCAGTACTTC. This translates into CAWGSTYEQYF. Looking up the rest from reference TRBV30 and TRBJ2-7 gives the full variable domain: SQTIHQWPATLVQPVGSPLSLECTVEGTSNPNLYWYRQAAGRGLQLLFYSVGIGQISSEVPQNLSASRPQDRQFILSSKKLLLSDSGFYLCAWGSTYEQYFGPGTRLTVT.

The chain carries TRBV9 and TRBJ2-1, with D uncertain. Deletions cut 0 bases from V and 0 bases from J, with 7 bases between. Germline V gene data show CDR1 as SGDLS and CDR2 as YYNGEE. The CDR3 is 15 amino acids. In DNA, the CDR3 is TGTGCCAGCAGCGTAGCAGGCGACTCCTACAATGAGCAGTTCTTC. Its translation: CASSVAGDSYNEQFF.

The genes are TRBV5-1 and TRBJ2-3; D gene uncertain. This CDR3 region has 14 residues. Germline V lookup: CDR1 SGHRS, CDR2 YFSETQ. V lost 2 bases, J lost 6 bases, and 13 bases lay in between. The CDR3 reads CASSLDGRKDTQYF. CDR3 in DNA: TGCGCCAGCAGCTTAGACGGAAGAAAGGATACGCAGTATTTT. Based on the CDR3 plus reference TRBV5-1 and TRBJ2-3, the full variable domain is KAGVTQTPRYLIKTRGQQVTLSCSPISGHRSVSWYQQTPGQGLQFLFEYFSETQRNKGNFPGRFSGRQFSNSRSEMNVSTLELGDSALYLCASSLDGRKDTQYFGPGTRLTVL.

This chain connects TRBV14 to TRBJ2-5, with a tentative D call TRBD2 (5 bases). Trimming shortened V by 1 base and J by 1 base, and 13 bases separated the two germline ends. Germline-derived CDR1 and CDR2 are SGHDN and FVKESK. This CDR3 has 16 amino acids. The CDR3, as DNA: TGTGCCAGCAGCCAAGGAGGCGTCGGAGGCCAAGAGACCCAGTACTTC. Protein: CASSQGGVGGQETQYF.

The CDR3 bases are TGTGCCAGCAGTGAGGGCCACCGCACAGATACGCAGTATTTT. Translation: CASSEGHRTDTQYF. J is TRBJ2-3 and V is TRBV6-4; D remains ambiguous. Trimming pared 3 bases from V and 1 base from J, leaving 8 bases between. The CDR3 runs 14 residues. Germline V gives CDR1 MRHNA, CDR2 SNTAGT.

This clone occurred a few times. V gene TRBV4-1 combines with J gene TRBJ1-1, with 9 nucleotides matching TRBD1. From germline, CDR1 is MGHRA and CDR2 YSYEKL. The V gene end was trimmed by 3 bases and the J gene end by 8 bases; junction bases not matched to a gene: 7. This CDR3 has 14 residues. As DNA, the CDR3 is TGCGCCAGCAGCCAGCCCCTCGGACAGGGGGAAGCTTTCTTT. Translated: CASSQPLGQGEAFF.

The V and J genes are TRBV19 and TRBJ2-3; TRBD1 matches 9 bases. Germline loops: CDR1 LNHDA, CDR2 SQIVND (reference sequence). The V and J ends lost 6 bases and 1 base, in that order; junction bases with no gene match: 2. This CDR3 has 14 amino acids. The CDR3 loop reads CASRNRGRTDTQYF. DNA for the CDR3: TGTGCCAGTAGGAACAGGGGGCGCACAGATACGCAGTATTTT.

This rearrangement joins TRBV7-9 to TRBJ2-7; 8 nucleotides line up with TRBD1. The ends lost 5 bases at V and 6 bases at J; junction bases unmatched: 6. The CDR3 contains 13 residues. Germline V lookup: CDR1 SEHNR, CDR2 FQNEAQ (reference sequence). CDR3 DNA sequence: TGTGCCAGCAGCAAACAGGGGGTTTTCGAGCAGTACTTC. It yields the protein CASSKQGVFEQYF. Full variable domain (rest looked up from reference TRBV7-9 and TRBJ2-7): DTGVSQNPRHKITKRGQNVTFRCDPISEHNRLYWYRQTLGQGPEFLTYFQNEAQLEKSRLLSDRFSAERPKGSFSTLEIQRTEQGDSAMYLCASSKQGVFEQYFGPGTRLTVT.

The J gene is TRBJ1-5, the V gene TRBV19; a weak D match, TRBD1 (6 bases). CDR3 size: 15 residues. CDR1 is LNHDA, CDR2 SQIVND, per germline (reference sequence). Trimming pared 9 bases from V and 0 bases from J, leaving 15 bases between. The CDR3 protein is CASRTALHSNQPQHF. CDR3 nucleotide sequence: TGTGCCAGCCGGACAGCTTTACATAGCAATCAGCCCCAGCATTTT.

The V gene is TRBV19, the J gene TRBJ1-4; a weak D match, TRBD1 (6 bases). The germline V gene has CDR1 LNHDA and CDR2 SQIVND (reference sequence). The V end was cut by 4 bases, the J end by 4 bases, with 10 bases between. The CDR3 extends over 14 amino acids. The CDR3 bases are TGTGCCAGTAGTAAACAGGGTCGTAATGAAAAACTGTTTTTT. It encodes CASSKQGRNEKLFF.

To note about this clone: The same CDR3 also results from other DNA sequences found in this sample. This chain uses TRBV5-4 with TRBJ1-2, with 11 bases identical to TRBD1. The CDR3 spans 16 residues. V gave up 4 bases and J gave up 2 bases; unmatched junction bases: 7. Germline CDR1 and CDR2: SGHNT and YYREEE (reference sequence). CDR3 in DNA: TGTGCCAGCAGCCTTCCCGGACAGGGGGCCAACTATGGCTACACCTTC. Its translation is CASSLPGQGANYGYTF. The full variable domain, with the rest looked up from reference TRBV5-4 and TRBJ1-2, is ETGVTQSPTHLIKTRGQQVTLRCSSQSGHNTVSWYQQALGQGPQFIFQYYREEENGRGNFPPRFSGLQFPNYSSELNVNALELDDSALYLCASSLPGQGANYGYTFGSGTRLTVV.

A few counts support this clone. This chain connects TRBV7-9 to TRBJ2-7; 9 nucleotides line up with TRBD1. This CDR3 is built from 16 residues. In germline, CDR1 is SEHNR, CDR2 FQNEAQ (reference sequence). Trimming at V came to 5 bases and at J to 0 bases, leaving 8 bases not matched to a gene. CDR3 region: CASSQLRDRASYEQYF. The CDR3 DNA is TGTGCCAGCAGCCAGCTCCGGGACAGGGCCTCCTACGAGCAGTACTTC.

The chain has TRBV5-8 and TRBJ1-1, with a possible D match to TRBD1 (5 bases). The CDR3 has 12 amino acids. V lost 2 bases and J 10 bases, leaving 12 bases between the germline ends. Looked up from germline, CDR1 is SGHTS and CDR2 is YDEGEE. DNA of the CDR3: TGTGCCAGCAGCTTTCAGGGTCGGAGAGCTTTCTTT. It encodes CASSFQGRRAFF.

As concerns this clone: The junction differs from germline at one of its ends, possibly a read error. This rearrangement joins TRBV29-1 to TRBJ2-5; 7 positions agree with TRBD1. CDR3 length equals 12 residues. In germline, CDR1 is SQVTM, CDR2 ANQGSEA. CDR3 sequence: CSGRQGQGTQYF. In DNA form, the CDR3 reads TGCAGCGGGCGACAGGGACAAGGGACCCAGTACTTC. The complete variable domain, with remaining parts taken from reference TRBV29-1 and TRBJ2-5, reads SAVISQKPSRDICQRGTSLTIQCQVDSQVTMMFWYRQQPGQSLTLIATANQGSEATYESGFVIDKFPISRPNLTFSTLTVSNMSPEDSSIYLCSGRQGQGTQYFGPGTRLLVL.

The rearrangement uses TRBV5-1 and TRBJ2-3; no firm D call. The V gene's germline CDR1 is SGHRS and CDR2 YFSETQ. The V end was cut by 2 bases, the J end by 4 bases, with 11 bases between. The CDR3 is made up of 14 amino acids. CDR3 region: CASSLGLRADTQYF. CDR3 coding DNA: TGCGCCAGCAGCTTAGGCTTACGGGCAGATACGCAGTATTTT. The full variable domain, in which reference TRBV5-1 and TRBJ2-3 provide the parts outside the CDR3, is KAGVTQTPRYLIKTRGQQVTLSCSPISGHRSVSWYQQTPGQGLQFLFEYFSETQRNKGNFPGRFSGRQFSNSRSEMNVSTLELGDSALYLCASSLGLRADTQYFGPGTRLTVL.

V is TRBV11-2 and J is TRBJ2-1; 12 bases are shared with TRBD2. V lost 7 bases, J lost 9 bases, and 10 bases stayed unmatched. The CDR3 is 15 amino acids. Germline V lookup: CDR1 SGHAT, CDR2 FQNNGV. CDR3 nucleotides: TGTGCCAGCATTGGACTAGCGGGGCCCGGGGGTGAGCAGTTCTTC. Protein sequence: CASIGLAGPGGEQFF.

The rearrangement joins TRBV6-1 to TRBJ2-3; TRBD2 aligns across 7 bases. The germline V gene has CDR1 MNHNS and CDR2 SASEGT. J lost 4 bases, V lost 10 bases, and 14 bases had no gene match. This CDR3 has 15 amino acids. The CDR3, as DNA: TGTGCCACCAGACTAGCCCCTTGGGAGGCAGATACGCAGTATTTT. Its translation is CATRLAPWEADTQYF.

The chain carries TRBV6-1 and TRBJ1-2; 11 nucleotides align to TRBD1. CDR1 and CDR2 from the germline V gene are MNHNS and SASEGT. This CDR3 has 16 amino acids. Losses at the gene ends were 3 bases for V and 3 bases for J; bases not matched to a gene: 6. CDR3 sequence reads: CASSDGRTGGYYGYTF. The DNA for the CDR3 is TGTGCCAGCAGTGATGGTCGGACAGGGGGCTACTATGGCTACACCTTC.

This CDR3 reads CASNNRGRGSPLHF. The CDR3 bases are TGTGCCAGCAACAACAGGGGGCGAGGTTCACCCCTCCACTTT. The chain combines TRBV2 with TRBJ1-6; 9 bases map to TRBD1. The CDR3 sequence is 14 residues long. The germline CDR1 and CDR2 sequences are SNHLY and FYNNEI. V lost 7 bases and J lost 9; bases outside the gene matches: 7.

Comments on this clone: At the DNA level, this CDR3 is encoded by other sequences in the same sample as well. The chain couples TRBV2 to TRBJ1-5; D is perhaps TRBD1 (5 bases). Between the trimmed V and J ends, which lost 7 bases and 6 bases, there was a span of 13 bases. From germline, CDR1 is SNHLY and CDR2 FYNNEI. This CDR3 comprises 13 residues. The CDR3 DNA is TGTGCCAGCAACGCAGGGCTGGGTCAGCCCCAGCATTTT. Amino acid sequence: CASNAGLGQPQHF.

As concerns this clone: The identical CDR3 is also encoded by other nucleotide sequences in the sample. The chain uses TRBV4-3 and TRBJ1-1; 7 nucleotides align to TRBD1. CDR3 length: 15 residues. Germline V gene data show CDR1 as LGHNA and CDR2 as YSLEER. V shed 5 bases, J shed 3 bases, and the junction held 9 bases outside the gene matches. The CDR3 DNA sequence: TGCGCCAGCAGCGCAATACAGGGGTTCGACACTGAAGCTTTCTTT. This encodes CASSAIQGFDTEAFF.

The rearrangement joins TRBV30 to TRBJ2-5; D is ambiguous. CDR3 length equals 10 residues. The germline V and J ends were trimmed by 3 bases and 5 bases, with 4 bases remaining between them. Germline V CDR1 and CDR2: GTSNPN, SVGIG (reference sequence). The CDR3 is CAWSGETQYF. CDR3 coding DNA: TGTGCCTGGAGCGGGGAGACCCAGTACTTC.